The 8 T cell receptor beta chains in this list originate from one sample, sequenced in a study of CD8+CD57+ T cells in acquired aplastic anemia. The TCR beta profiling, which covered VDJ combination and CDR3 sequence, was carried out using genomic DNA as the template. Each CDR3 protein gets one entry after TCRdb re-called the reads with MiXCR. Among about 110,000 distinct CDR3 sequences listed, around 49% were seen once. The sample was sorted CD4+, CD8+, or CD8+CD57+ T cells (not recorded which) from PBMCs. Receptor source: a human donor in good health, serving as a control.

The V gene is TRBV7-2, the J gene TRBJ1-6; 7 nucleotides match TRBD1. After removal of 5 bases from V and 5 bases from J, the junction contained 6 bases not matched to a gene. CDR1 SGHTA and CDR2 FQGNSA come from the germline V gene. This CDR3 contains 15 residues. CDR3 DNA sequence: TGTGCCAGCAGCCCCGGGACAGCCGATAATTCACCCCTCCACTTT. Translated, it gives CASSPGTADNSPLHF.

Regarding this clonotype: This likely comes from a read error, as the CDR3 has no conserved phenylalanine or tryptophan at its end. This rearrangement joins TRBV19 to TRBJ1-6; 7 bases map to TRBD1. This CDR3 spans 16 amino acids. V shed 3 bases, J shed 6 bases, and the junction held 8 bases outside the gene matches. Germline V CDR1 and CDR2: LNHDA, SQIVND (reference sequence). This chain's CDR3 is CASSIFGTACNSPLHS. The CDR3 DNA reads TGTGCCAGTAGTATCTTCGGGACAGCCTGTAATTCACCCCTCCACTCT.

In this sample, this clonotype turned up a few times. The chain joins TRBV19 to TRBJ1-6; no definite D call. Germline lookup yields CDR1 LNHDA and CDR2 SQIVND (reference sequence). The CDR3 covers 14 residues. The V and J ends lost 9 bases and 4 bases respectively, with 13 bases between them. CDR3 nucleotides: TGTGCCAGGGCCAGAGTCCTTTATAATTCACCCCTCCACTTT. Protein: CARARVLYNSPLHF.

V is TRBV7-8 and J is TRBJ2-1, with TRBD2 as a possible D gene (5 bases). The germline V gene encodes CDR1 SGHVS and CDR2 FQNEAQ. CDR3 length: 16 amino acids. The V end was cut by 1 base, the J end by 6 bases, with 16 bases between. The CDR3 here is CASSLVGLRGFNEQFF. The CDR3 nucleotides are TGTGCCAGCAGCTTAGTGGGCCTACGGGGTTTCAATGAGCAGTTCTTC.

The chain employs TRBV10-3 and TRBJ1-2, with 8 bases aligning to TRBD1. Germline V gives CDR1 ENHRY, CDR2 SYGVKD. V was pared by 3 bases and J by 7 bases, with 4 bases of the junction left unmatched. The CDR3 contains 13 residues. The CDR3 sequence: CAISEGQGGGYTF. The CDR3, as DNA: TGTGCCATCAGTGAAGGACAGGGTGGTGGCTACACCTTC.

This clonotype was recorded a few times. The gene calls are TRBV3-1 and TRBJ1-4; D not resolved. The CDR3 has 16 residues. Per the germline V gene, CDR1 is LGHDT and CDR2 is YNNKEL (reference sequence). V lost 4 bases to trimming and J lost 7 bases, with 19 bases between them. In DNA, the CDR3 is TGTGCCAGCAGCCCCTACGACTTCTCCAACAGTGAAAAACTGTTTTTT. Amino acid sequence: CASSPYDFSNSEKLFF.

This clonotype has a count of ten or more. The gene calls are TRBV7-2 and TRBJ1-1; maybe TRBD1 (6 bases). The CDR3 contains 16 residues. V lost 4 bases, J lost 1 base, and 16 bases lay in between. Germline V CDR1 and CDR2: SGHTA, FQGNSA. CDR3 residues: CASSSITGFGNTEAFF. The CDR3 DNA follows: TGTGCCAGCAGCTCAATAACAGGGTTCGGGAACACTGAAGCTTTCTTT.

Only a few counts were recorded for this clonotype. V is TRBV25-1 and J is TRBJ2-2, with D tentatively TRBD1 (5 bases). V was cut by 6 bases and J by 1 base, with 12 bases left in between. In germline, CDR1 is MGHDK, CDR2 SYGVNS. The CDR3 contains 15 residues. The CDR3 loop is CASRGPNLNTGELFF. The CDR3 DNA reads TGTGCCAGCAGGGGGCCTAACTTGAACACCGGGGAGCTGTTTTTT.